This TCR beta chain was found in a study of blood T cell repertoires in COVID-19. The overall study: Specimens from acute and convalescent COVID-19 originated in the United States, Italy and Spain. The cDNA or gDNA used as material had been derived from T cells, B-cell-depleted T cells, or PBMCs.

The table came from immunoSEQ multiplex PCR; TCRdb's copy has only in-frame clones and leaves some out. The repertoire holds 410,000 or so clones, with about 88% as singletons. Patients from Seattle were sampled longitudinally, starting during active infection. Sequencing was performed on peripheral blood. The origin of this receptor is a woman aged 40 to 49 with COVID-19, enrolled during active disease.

This chain's CDR3 is CASSSGTTVNEQYF. In DNA form, the CDR3 reads TGTGCCAGCAGCTCCGGGACAACAGTTAACGAGCAGTACTTC. The chain recombines TRBV28 with TRBJ2-7; D is possibly TRBD1 (6 bases). The germline V gene has CDR1 MDHEN and CDR2 SYDVKM. The V gene lost 6 bases and the J gene lost 5 bases, with 17 bases spanning the gap. CDR3 length equals 14 residues.